A selection of T cell receptor beta chains follows, all from one sample in a study of shared clonotypes between healthy human individuals. Method: immunoSEQ multiplex PCR; TCRdb's copy keeps in-frame clones and lacks some. This table holds under 550,000 clones, 95% to 97% found once. The specimen was naive CD4+ T cells sorted from blood. All receptors derive from a woman between 25 and 40 years old in good health. The CDR3 runs from the conserved cysteine through the conserved F or W. D genes are given only for firm matches. Clone size appears in some rows only: once, few, many, or a class for an expanded clone.

TGTGCCAGCACTTCGGGTCCAGGGGCGTCCCATGGCTACACCTTC	CASTSGPGASHGYTF	NA	TRBJ1-2	TRBV28	NA
TGCGCCAGCAGCTTGGTTAGAGTCGATGAGCAGTTCTTC	CASSLVRVDEQFF	NA	TRBJ2-1	TRBV5-1	NA
TGTGCCAGCAGCTTGGGGGGGTATGCGACCCAGTACTTC	CASSLGGYATQYF	NA	TRBJ2-5	TRBV5-6	NA
TGTGCCAGCAGTCCCCAGGGATTCGGTTCACCCCTCCACTTT	CASSPQGFGSPLHF	NA	TRBJ1-6	TRBV27	NA
TGCGCCAGCAGCCCGGGTAGTTCCTACAATGAGCAGTTCTTC	CASSPGSSYNEQFF	NA	TRBJ2-1	TRBV5-1	NA
TGTGCCAGCAGTCGGTGGGAGGCTACTAATGAGCAGTTCTTC	CASSRWEATNEQFF	NA	TRBJ2-1	TRBV6-1	NA
TGTGCCAGCAGCGAAGGGACCCCAGGGAATCAGCCCCAGCATTTT	CASSEGTPGNQPQHF	NA	TRBJ1-5	TRBV2	NA
TGCAGCGTCGCCGGGACAGGGGATGAAAAACTGTTTTTT	CSVAGTGDEKLFF	TRBD1	TRBJ1-4	TRBV29-1	NA
TGTGCCAGCTCACCAGGGACACTCTCAGGGGCCAACGTCCTGACTTTC	CASSPGTLSGANVLTF	NA	TRBJ2-6	TRBV18	NA
TGTGCCATCAGTGAACTAGCGGAAACCTACGAGCAGTACTTC	CAISELAETYEQYF	TRBD2	TRBJ2-7	TRBV10-3	NA
TGTGCCAGTAGTAGGGACGGCAATCAGCCCCAGCATTTT	CASSRDGNQPQHF	NA	TRBJ1-5	TRBV19	NA
TGTGCCAGCACAGCGGGACACTACGAGCAGTACTTC	CASTAGHYEQYF	NA	TRBJ2-7	TRBV27	few
TGTGCCAGCAGTGAAGCACCGGGACTAGTCGACTACGAGCAGTACTTC	CASSEAPGLVDYEQYF	TRBD2	TRBJ2-7	TRBV6-1	NA
TGTGCCAGCAGCGTAGTGTCCGGGGGGGCTGAGCAGTTCTTC	CASSVVSGGAEQFF	TRBD2	TRBJ2-1	TRBV9	NA
TGCGCCAGCACCACCCGTCCGTTAGGTGACACTGAAGCTTTCTTT	CASTTRPLGDTEAFF	NA	TRBJ1-1	TRBV5-1	NA
TGTGCCAGCAGTGAAGCGCGTACAGCAGGGATCAATCAGCCCCAGCATTTT	CASSEARTAGINQPQHF	NA	TRBJ1-5	TRBV2	NA
TGTGCCTGGAGTTTGGGTCTAGCGGGAGCTTACGAGCAGTACTTC	CAWSLGLAGAYEQYF	TRBD2	TRBJ2-7	TRBV30	NA
TGTGCCAGCCCCAAAGGTAGCGGGACATCTTACGAGCAGTACTTC	CASPKGSGTSYEQYF	TRBD2	TRBJ2-7	TRBV7-3	NA
TGTGCCAGCTCACCGACCAACTCCTACGAGCAGTACTTC	CASSPTNSYEQYF	NA	TRBJ2-7	TRBV28	NA
TGTGCCAGCAGCGTAGATCCAGCGGGAGACGGTGAGCAGTTCTTC	CASSVDPAGDGEQFF	TRBD2	TRBJ2-1	TRBV9	NA
TGTGCCAGCAGCTTCCAGGGGTTTGGAGGCTACACCTTC	CASSFQGFGGYTF	NA	TRBJ1-2	TRBV7-2	NA
TGTGCCAGCAGTACGACAGGGGGGACCTACGAGCAGTACTTC	CASSTTGGTYEQYF	TRBD1	TRBJ2-7	TRBV27	NA
TGCGCCAGCAGCTTCGGGGGAGAAGGCGGGGAGCTGTTTTTT	CASSFGGEGGELFF	NA	TRBJ2-2	TRBV5-1	NA
TGTGCCAGCAGCCTCGGAGACAGCTCCTACAATGAGCAGTTCTTC	CASSLGDSSYNEQFF	NA	TRBJ2-1	TRBV6-1	NA
TGCGCCAGCAGCCAAGATTCATGGCCCGATCAGCCCCAGCATTTT	CASSQDSWPDQPQHF	NA	TRBJ1-5	TRBV4-1	few
TGTGCCAGCAGCCGAGGAGGGTGGGAGACCTATGGCTACACCTTC	CASSRGGWETYGYTF	NA	TRBJ1-2	TRBV11-1	NA
TGCAGTGCTAGGCTGAACACTGAAGCTTTCTTT	CSARLNTEAFF	NA	TRBJ1-1	TRBV20-1	NA
TGTGCCAGCAGCCAAGATCTGTGGGCGGGAGAGTTAAATGAGCAGTTCTTC	CASSQDLWAGELNEQFF	TRBD2	TRBJ2-1	TRBV4-2	NA
TGTGCCAGCAGCCCGAGGGAGGTTGTGGGCGAGCAGTACTTC	CASSPREVVGEQYF	NA	TRBJ2-7	TRBV13	NA
TGCGCCAGCAGCACCGGGACTAGCGGGTACAATGAGCAGTTCTTC	CASSTGTSGYNEQFF	TRBD2	TRBJ2-1	TRBV5-1	NA
TGCGCCAGCAGCTTGGAGAGCGGTTGGGGAGGTTCCTACAATGAGCAGTTCTTC	CASSLESGWGGSYNEQFF	NA	TRBJ2-1	TRBV5-1	NA
TGTGCCAGCAGTTTTTATATGGGACCGCCGAGGGGAAACTACGAGCAGTACTTC	CASSFYMGPPRGNYEQYF	NA	TRBJ2-7	TRBV28	NA
TGTGCCAGCAGTTCCCTTGGGACCCCCGGAACTGAAGCTTTCTTT	CASSSLGTPGTEAFF	NA	TRBJ1-1	TRBV7-2	NA
TGCAGCCCCGATATTCCAGGGCGCGAGCAGTACTTC	CSPDIPGREQYF	NA	TRBJ2-7	TRBV29-1	NA
TGTGCCACCAGCAGGGACAGGGTAGGCAATGAGCAGTTCTTC	CATSRDRVGNEQFF	TRBD1	TRBJ2-1	TRBV15	NA
TGTGCCAGTGAGCGGGAGCGGAACACCGGGGAGCTGTTTTTT	CASERERNTGELFF	TRBD2	TRBJ2-2	TRBV27	NA
TGCGCCAGCAGTGACCAGGAGGGGGACACTGAAGCTTTCTTT	CASSDQEGDTEAFF	NA	TRBJ1-1	TRBV10-2	NA
TGCAGCGTTGTAAAGGACTCTCACACCGGGGAGCTGTTTTTT	CSVVKDSHTGELFF	NA	TRBJ2-2	TRBV29-1	NA
TGCAGCGTCCAACAGGGGGAAGATACGCAGTATTTT	CSVQQGEDTQYF	TRBD1	TRBJ2-3	TRBV29-1	NA
TGTGCCACCCCATCGACAGGGGAAGTCAAAAACATTCAGTACTTC	CATPSTGEVKNIQYF	TRBD1	TRBJ2-4	TRBV27	NA
TGTGCCAGCAGCCAACAGGTGTTGGGCTCATTATCTTCAAGTGAGCAGTTCTTC	CASSQQVLGSLSSSEQFF	NA	TRBJ2-1	TRBV13	NA
TGTGCCAGCAGCGACCGTGCAAGGTTACAAAGTCGGGCCAACGTCCTGACTTTC	CASSDRARLQSRANVLTF	NA	TRBJ2-6	TRBV4-2	NA
TGCAGCGTTGACATTCTTAACACCGGGGAGCTGTTTTTT	CSVDILNTGELFF	NA	TRBJ2-2	TRBV29-1	few
TGTGCCAGCAGCCCACGCCCCAGGTCTTCCAAAAACATTCAGTACTTC	CASSPRPRSSKNIQYF	NA	TRBJ2-4	TRBV7-6	NA
TGTGCCAGCTCACTGTCGGGCGGAGGGGAGACCCAGTACTTC	CASSLSGGGETQYF	NA	TRBJ2-5	TRBV18	NA
TGTGCCAGCAGTTCCCAGGGTTCCCCAGGACGCTACGAGCAGTACTTC	CASSSQGSPGRYEQYF	NA	TRBJ2-7	TRBV6-6	NA
TGCGCCAGCAGCTCCAGGGGATATGGATTGATGAACACTGAAGCTTTCTTT	CASSSRGYGLMNTEAFF	NA	TRBJ1-1	TRBV5-1	NA
TGCGCCAGCAGCTCATATAGCGTCGAGGCCACAGATACGCAGTATTTT	CASSSYSVEATDTQYF	NA	TRBJ2-3	TRBV5-1	NA
TGTGCCAGCTCCCAGGGGACAGCCTCCCCGGATGAGCAGTTCTTC	CASSQGTASPDEQFF	TRBD1	TRBJ2-1	TRBV11-3	NA
TGTGCCAGCAGTGTGGAGGGGGGTCGAGGTAGTGAGCAGTTCTTC	CASSVEGGRGSEQFF	NA	TRBJ2-1	TRBV28	once
TGTGCCAGCAGTATGAGGGGGGACTTCACAGATACGCAGTATTTT	CASSMRGDFTDTQYF	NA	TRBJ2-3	TRBV6-6	NA
TGCGCCAGCAGTGGGACAGGGGGATTACAAGAGACCCAGTACTTC	CASSGTGGLQETQYF	TRBD1	TRBJ2-5	TRBV10-2	once
TGTGCCAGTAGTTGGACAGGGATTAATGAAAAACTGTTTTTT	CASSWTGINEKLFF	TRBD1	TRBJ1-4	TRBV19	NA
TGCGCCAGCAGCTTGGTGCAGGGCACAGATACGCAGTATTTT	CASSLVQGTDTQYF	NA	TRBJ2-3	TRBV5-1	once
TGTGCCAGCAGCCAACAGGGGATCAATCAGCCCCAGCATTTT	CASSQQGINQPQHF	NA	TRBJ1-5	TRBV16	NA
TGTGCCGTCTTAGGAGCTTTCTTT	CAVLGAFF	NA	TRBJ1-1	TRBV6-1	NA
TGTGCCAGCAGGGCCTCAAACGGGGTTGATACGCAGTATTTT	CASRASNGVDTQYF	NA	TRBJ2-3	TRBV2	NA